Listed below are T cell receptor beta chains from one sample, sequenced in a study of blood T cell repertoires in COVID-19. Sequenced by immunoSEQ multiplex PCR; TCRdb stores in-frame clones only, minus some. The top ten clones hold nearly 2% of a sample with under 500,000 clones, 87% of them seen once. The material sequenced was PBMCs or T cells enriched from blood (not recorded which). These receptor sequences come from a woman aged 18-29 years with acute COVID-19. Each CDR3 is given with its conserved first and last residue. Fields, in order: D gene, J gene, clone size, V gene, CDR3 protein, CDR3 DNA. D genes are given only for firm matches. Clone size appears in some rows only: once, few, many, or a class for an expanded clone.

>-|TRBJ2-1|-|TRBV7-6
CASSLENGLARFNEQFF
TGTGCCAGCAGCCTAGAAAATGGGCTAGCTAGATTCAATGAGCAGTTCTTC
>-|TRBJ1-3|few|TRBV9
CASSVGRGGTGNTIYF
TGTGCCAGCAGCGTAGGAAGAGGGGGAACTGGAAACACCATATATTTT
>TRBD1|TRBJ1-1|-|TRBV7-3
CASSLNHPRSGGRGLNTEAFF
TGTGCCAGCAGCTTAAACCACCCCCGCTCAGGGGGCAGAGGCTTGAACACTGAAGCTTTCTTT
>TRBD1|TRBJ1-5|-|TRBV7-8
CASSLQQGLNQPQHF
TGTGCCAGCAGCTTACAACAGGGGCTCAATCAGCCCCAGCATTTT
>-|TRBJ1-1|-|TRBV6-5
CASTEGLNTEAFF
TGTGCCAGCACGGAGGGCCTGAACACTGAAGCTTTCTTT
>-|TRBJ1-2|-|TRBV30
CAWHNKGGRDTF
TGTGCCTGGCACAACAAGGGGGGGAGAGACACCTTC
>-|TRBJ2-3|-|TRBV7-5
CARSPTSGAIDTQYF
TGTGCCAGAAGCCCGACTAGCGGGGCCATAGATACGCAGTATTTT
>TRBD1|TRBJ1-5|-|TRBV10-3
CAISLDRGRDQPQHF
TGTGCCATCAGTCTGGACAGGGGACGGGATCAGCCCCAGCATTTT
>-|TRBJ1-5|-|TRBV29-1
CSVDWKEGNQPQHF
TGCAGCGTTGATTGGAAGGAGGGGAATCAGCCCCAGCATTTT
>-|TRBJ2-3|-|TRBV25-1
CASSDYGHFTDTQYF
TGTGCCAGCAGTGATTACGGACACTTCACAGATACGCAGTATTTT